The next 21 T cell receptor beta chains were all read from a single sample in a study of shared clonotypes between healthy human individuals. Assay: immunoSEQ multiplex PCR; the TCRdb copy retains only in-frame clones and omits some. The sample consists of approximately 940,000 clones, around 80% of them appearing once. Material: memory CD4+ T cells sorted from blood. As for subset: CD45RA-negative fraction. Receptor source: a man younger than 30 in good health.

The rearrangement uses TRBV5-4 and TRBJ1-1; D may be TRBD1 (6 bases). The CDR3 runs to 16 residues. Deletions cut 0 bases from V and 2 bases from J, with 14 bases between. Germline V gene data show CDR1 as SGHNT and CDR2 as YYREEE (reference sequence). The CDR3, as DNA: TGTGCCAGCAGCTTGGCCAACAACAGGGTTAACACTGAAGCTTTCTTT. Protein product: CASSLANNRVNTEAFF.

This chain links TRBV2 with TRBJ1-1; D not resolved. The V gene's germline CDR1 is SNHLY and CDR2 FYNNEI. This CDR3 is 13 amino acids long. Between the trimmed V and J ends, which lost 4 bases and 1 base, there was a span of 7 bases. The CDR3 nucleotides read TGTGCCAGCAGTGGTTACAGGAACACTGAAGCTTTCTTT. Translation gives CASSGYRNTEAFF.

This sequence joins TRBV5-1 and TRBJ1-1; unclear D gene. Germline CDR1 is SGHRS and CDR2 is YFSETQ. CDR3 length: 15 amino acids. V was clipped by 0 bases and J by 1 base, with 10 bases between them. CDR3: CASSLAGPGNTEAFF. The CDR3 DNA sequence: TGCGCCAGCAGCTTGGCCGGCCCAGGGAACACTGAAGCTTTCTTT. Using reference TRBV5-1 and TRBJ1-1 for the parts outside the CDR3, the full variable domain is KAGVTQTPRYLIKTRGQQVTLSCSPISGHRSVSWYQQTPGQGLQFLFEYFSETQRNKGNFPGRFSGRQFSNSRSEMNVSTLELGDSALYLCASSLAGPGNTEAFFGQGTRLTVV.

This clone was counted between two and nine times. This rearrangement joins TRBV30 to TRBJ1-6; D is perhaps TRBD1 (5 bases). CDR1 GTSNPN and CDR2 SVGIG come from the germline V gene (reference sequence). The CDR3 spans 15 residues. The V end lost 2 bases, the J end lost 9 bases, and 17 bases lay between the germline ends. The CDR3: CAWSTSAGKSSPLHF. CDR3 nucleotide sequence: TGTGCCTGGAGTACCAGTGCAGGGAAAAGTTCACCCCTCCACTTT.

The rearrangement joins TRBV9 to TRBJ1-2; 12 bases align to TRBD1. The CDR3 is 14 amino acids. J lost 10 bases, V lost 3 bases, and 7 bases had no gene match. Germline CDR1 is SGDLS and CDR2 is YYNGEE. The CDR3 DNA reads TGTGCCAGCAGCGCAAACCGGGACAGGGGGCCCTACACCTTC. As protein: CASSANRDRGPYTF.

The rearrangement links TRBV30 to TRBJ2-2, with D perhaps TRBD1 (5 bases). Trimming pared 0 bases from V and 8 bases from J, leaving 13 bases between. Germline V gene sequence: CDR1 GTSNPN, CDR2 SVGIG (reference sequence). The CDR3 covers 14 residues. CDR3 loop: CAWSVYGRGGELFF. The DNA for the CDR3 is TGTGCCTGGAGTGTATACGGAAGGGGTGGGGAGCTGTTTTTT.

The chain carries TRBV14 and TRBJ1-4, with D maybe TRBD1 (5 bases). Germline V gives CDR1 SGHDN, CDR2 FVKESK. The length of the CDR3 is 14 residues. Trimming left V 6 bases short and J 4 bases short, with 12 bases between. The CDR3 protein is CASRQGSGNEKLFF. CDR3 nucleotide sequence: TGTGCCAGCAGGCAGGGTTCGGGTAATGAAAAACTGTTTTTT.

V and J are TRBV6-5 and TRBJ2-1; D might be TRBD2 (6 bases). The CDR3 runs 14 residues. The V and J ends lost 8 bases and 0 bases respectively, with 11 bases between them. Germline values: CDR1 MNHEY, CDR2 SVGAGI. CDR3 protein: CASRGLSSYNEQFF. For the CDR3, the DNA is TGTGCCAGCCGGGGACTGAGCTCCTACAATGAGCAGTTCTTC.

This clone has a handful of counts. V is TRBV5-1 and J is TRBJ2-7, with D hard to call. Germline V gene data show CDR1 as SGHRS and CDR2 as YFSETQ. The CDR3 runs 13 residues. The ends were cut back, 8 bases at V and 0 bases at J, with 12 bases in the middle. CDR3 region: CASRIDGSYEQYF. The CDR3 nucleotides are TGCGCCAGTAGAATTGACGGCTCCTACGAGCAGTACTTC.

This clone has just a few counts. Other DNA sequences of this sample code for an identical CDR3. This chain links TRBV18 with TRBJ1-1; D possibly corresponds to TRBD1 (6 bases). CDR1 KGHSH and CDR2 LQKENI come from the germline V gene. The CDR3 totals 15 residues. Trimming took off 3 bases at V and 0 bases at J, with 11 bases between the two ends. The CDR3, as DNA: TGTGCCAGCTCACCGACGGACAGCATGAACACTGAAGCTTTCTTT. This encodes CASSPTDSMNTEAFF.

The chain joins TRBV19 to TRBJ2-1; 7 nucleotides match TRBD2. V lost 1 base to trimming and J lost 12 bases; unmatched junction nucleotides: 6. Germline V gene sequence: CDR1 LNHDA, CDR2 SQIVND (reference sequence). The CDR3 has 13 amino acids. CDR3 sequence reads: CASSIGAGVGQFF. The CDR3 region has the DNA TGTGCCAGTAGTATAGGGGCGGGAGTGGGGCAGTTCTTC.

The V gene is TRBV9, the J gene TRBJ2-2; tentative D call: TRBD1 (5 bases). This CDR3 comprises 17 residues. Trimming shortened V by 5 bases and J by 1 base, and 18 bases separated the two germline ends. Germline loops: CDR1 SGDLS, CDR2 YYNGEE. CDR3 nucleotide sequence: TGTGCCAGCAGACCTTTCCCGGCGACAGAGAACACCGGGGAGCTGTTTTTT. This translates into CASRPFPATENTGELFF.

Of note for this clone: Other DNA sequences from this sample encode an identical CDR3 as well. V and J are TRBV18 and TRBJ1-1; tentatively, D is TRBD1 (5 bases). Germline V gives CDR1 KGHSH, CDR2 LQKENI. V was pared by 3 bases and J by 1 base, with 12 bases between. The CDR3 extends over 15 amino acids. CDR3 sequence (DNA): TGTGCCAGCTCACCTACCCAGGGCAGGAACACTGAAGCTTTCTTT. Protein sequence: CASSPTQGRNTEAFF.

The rearrangement uses TRBV7-9 and TRBJ2-3; 7 nucleotides line up with TRBD2. The CDR3 sequence is 14 residues long. The V gene end was trimmed by 3 bases and the J gene end by 5 bases; junction bases not matched to a gene: 5. The germline gives CDR1 SEHNR, CDR2 FQNEAQ (reference sequence). For the CDR3, the DNA is TGTGCCAGCAGCTTTACGGGGGAGGGAGATACGCAGTATTTT. Its protein product is CASSFTGEGDTQYF. Filled out from reference TRBV7-9 and TRBJ2-3, the complete variable domain reads DTGVSQNPRHKITKRGQNVTFRCDPISEHNRLYWYRQTLGQGPEFLTYFQNEAQLEKSRLLSDRFSAERPKGSFSTLEIQRTEQGDSAMYLCASSFTGEGDTQYFGPGTRLTVL.

The J gene is TRBJ2-7, the V gene TRBV5-6, with 12 positions matching TRBD2. V trimming: 3 bases; J trimming: 0 bases; junction bases outside the gene matches: 4. The CDR3 runs 16 residues. Looked up from germline, CDR1 is SGHDT and CDR2 is YYEEEE. CDR3 protein: CASSSGTSGFSYEQYF. CDR3 sequence (DNA): TGTGCCAGCAGCTCTGGGACTAGCGGGTTCTCCTACGAGCAGTACTTC.

The table lists this clone with a few counts. This sequence joins TRBV18 and TRBJ1-6, with 9 bases fitting TRBD1. The CDR3 is made up of 15 amino acids. With 2 bases clipped from V and 7 bases from J, the junction kept 3 bases outside the gene matches. CDR1 is KGHSH and CDR2 is LQKENI in the germline V gene. The CDR3 DNA follows: TGTGCCAGCTCACCAGGGGACAGGGAGAATTCACCCCTCCACTTT. Protein sequence: CASSPGDRENSPLHF.

This chain joins TRBV7-2 and TRBJ2-3, with a tentative D call TRBD2 (6 bases). V lost 3 bases and J lost 0, with 10 bases in between. This CDR3 has 15 residues. CDR1 is SGHTA and CDR2 is FQGNSA in the germline V gene. The CDR3 loop is CASSFIAESTDTQYF. CDR3 sequence (DNA): TGTGCCAGCAGCTTCATAGCGGAAAGCACAGATACGCAGTATTTT.

The chain uses TRBV2 and TRBJ2-5; tentatively, D is TRBD1 (6 bases). V was clipped by 6 bases and J by 4 bases, with 24 bases between them. The CDR3 length is 17 residues. Per the germline V gene, CDR1 is SNHLY and CDR2 is FYNNEI. CDR3 protein: CASRDSRNRVGRETQYF. In nucleotides, the CDR3 is TGTGCCAGCAGGGATTCCCGGAACAGGGTTGGGCGAGAGACCCAGTACTTC.

This clone has a single count. The chain employs TRBV7-9 and TRBJ1-2; D uncertain. The CDR3 sequence is 14 residues long. Trimming shortened V by 3 bases and J by 2 bases, and 10 bases separated the two germline ends. Per the germline V gene, CDR1 is SEHNR and CDR2 is FQNEAQ (reference sequence). The CDR3 coding sequence is TGTGCCAGCAGCTTTAAGTCAACCAACTATGGCTACACCTTC. Translated: CASSFKSTNYGYTF.

The chain recombines TRBV18 with TRBJ2-1, with 7 nucleotides matching TRBD2. The CDR3 contains 13 residues. CDR1 and CDR2 (germline): KGHSH, LQKENI. With 3 bases clipped from V and 6 bases from J, the junction kept 2 bases outside the gene matches. The CDR3 loop reads CASSPRTSNEQFF. The CDR3 bases are TGTGCCAGCTCACCGCGGACTAGCAATGAGCAGTTCTTC.

The chain has TRBV27 and TRBJ2-2, with D possibly matching TRBD1 (5 bases). Germline CDR1 MNHEY, CDR2 SMNVEV (reference sequence). The CDR3 contains 14 residues. The V gene lost 5 bases and the J gene lost 3 bases, with 10 bases spanning the gap. The CDR3 reads CASSLRVDTGELFF. In DNA, the CDR3 is TGTGCCAGCAGTCTCAGGGTAGACACCGGGGAGCTGTTTTTT.